This TCR beta chain was sequenced for a study of blood T cell repertoires in COVID-19. Sequenced by immunoSEQ multiplex PCR; TCRdb stores in-frame clones only, minus some. Among roughly 570,000 clones listed, 70% to 90% were seen once. The Seattle site enrolled patients during active infection and followed them longitudinally. Germline assignment: CDR1 SGHRS and CDR2 YFSETQ. V was shortened by 5 bases and J by 2 bases, with 11 bases between the two germline ends. There are 14 residues in the CDR3. This TCR derives from a woman in her forties or fifties with COVID-19, enrolled during active disease. Sequences were obtained from peripheral blood. V is TRBV5-1 and J is TRBJ1-3; D unresolved. The CDR3 loop is CASRVEVAGNTIYF. CDR3 nucleotides: TGCGCCAGCAGAGTCGAGGTGGCTGGAAACACCATATATTTT.